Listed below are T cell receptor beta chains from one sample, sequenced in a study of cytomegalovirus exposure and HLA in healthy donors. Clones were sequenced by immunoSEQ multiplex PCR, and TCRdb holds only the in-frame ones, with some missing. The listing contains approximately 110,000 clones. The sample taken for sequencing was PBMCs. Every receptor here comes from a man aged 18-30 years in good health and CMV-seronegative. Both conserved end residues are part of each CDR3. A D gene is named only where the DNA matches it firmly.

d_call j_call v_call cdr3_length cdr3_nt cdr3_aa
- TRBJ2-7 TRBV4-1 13 TGCGCCAGCAGCCGCCTCAGGGGCTACGAGCAGTACTTC CASSRLRGYEQYF
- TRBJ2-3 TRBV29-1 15 TGCAGCGTTGAAGGGTCTACAGGTGGCACAGATACGCAGTATTTT CSVEGSTGGTDTQYF
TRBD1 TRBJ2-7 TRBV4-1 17 TGCGCCAGCAGCCATCCCCCAGGGACAGGGTCCCCCTACGAGCAGTACTTC CASSHPPGTGSPYEQYF
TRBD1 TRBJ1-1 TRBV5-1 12 TGCGCCAGTGGACAGGGGAACACTGAAGCTTTCTTT CASGQGNTEAFF
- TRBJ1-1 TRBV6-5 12 TGTGCCAGCAGTTATTCCCGGGGGGAAGCTTTCTTT CASSYSRGEAFF
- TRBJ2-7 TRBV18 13 TGTGCCAGCTCCTCGACATTGAACTACGAGCAGTACTTC CASSSTLNYEQYF
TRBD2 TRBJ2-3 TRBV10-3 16 TGTGCCATCGTAGCTAAGGGCGGGGGTACGACAGATACGCAGTATTTT CAIVAKGGGTTDTQYF
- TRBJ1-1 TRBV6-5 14 TGTGCCAGCAGTTACGAGGGCCGGAACACTGAAGCTTTCTTT CASSYEGRNTEAFF
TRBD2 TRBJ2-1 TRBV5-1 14 TGCGCCAGCACTAGCGGGAGGGCTCCACTCGAGCAGTTCTTC CASTSGRAPLEQFF
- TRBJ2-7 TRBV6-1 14 TGTGCCAGCCAACCTGGAGAGTTATCCTACGAGCAGTACTTC CASQPGELSYEQYF
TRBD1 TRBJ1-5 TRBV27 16 TGTGCCAGCAGGGCCGCAGGGGGTTATAGCAATCAGCCCCAGCATTTT CASRAAGGYSNQPQHF
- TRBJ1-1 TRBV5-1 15 TGCGCCAGCAGCTTTACCAGGGGACCGAACACTGAAGCTTTCTTT CASSFTRGPNTEAFF
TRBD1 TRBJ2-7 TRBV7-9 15 TGTGCCAGCAGCCGGGAACAGGGGAATACCTACGAGCAGTACTTC CASSREQGNTYEQYF
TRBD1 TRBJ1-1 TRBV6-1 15 TGTGCCAGCAGGTGGACAGGTTTAAAGGGCACTGAAGCTTTCTTT CASRWTGLKGTEAFF
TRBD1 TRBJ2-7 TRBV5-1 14 TGCGCCAGCAGCTTATGGACAGGGAACTACGAGCAGTACTTC CASSLWTGNYEQYF
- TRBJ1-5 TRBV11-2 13 TGTGCCAGCAGCTCTAACAGGATTCAGCCCCAGCATTTT CASSSNRIQPQHF
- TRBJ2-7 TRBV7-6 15 TGTGCCAGCAGCTTAACGGTGGTATCAGGCTACGAGCAGTACTTC CASSLTVVSGYEQYF
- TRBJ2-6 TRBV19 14 TGTGCCAGCGGGGTGGATACTGGGGCCAACGTCCTGACTTTC CASGVDTGANVLTF
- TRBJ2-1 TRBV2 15 TGTGCCAGCATGCTCGAGTCTACCCTTTACAATGAGCAGTTCTTC CASMLESTLYNEQFF
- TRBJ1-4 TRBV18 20 TGTGCCAGCTCATCTCTCAGAGGGCAGGGGCTGAAACGGGCTAATGAAAAACTGTTTTTT CASSSLRGQGLKRANEKLFF
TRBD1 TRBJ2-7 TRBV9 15 TGTGCCAGCAGCCGGACAGGGGGCAATCGGCACGAGCAGTACTTC CASSRTGGNRHEQYF
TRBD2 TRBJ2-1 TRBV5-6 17 TGTGCCAGCAGCCGGACCGGGACTAGCGGTAACAGGGATGAGCAGTTCTTC CASSRTGTSGNRDEQFF
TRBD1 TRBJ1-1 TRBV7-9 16 TGTGCCAGCAGCCCCGGGACAGGGGGGTTGAACACTGAAGCTTTCTTT CASSPGTGGLNTEAFF
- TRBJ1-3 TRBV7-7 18 TGTGCCAGCAGCTCCGGGTTGCCGGGACACACGGGTAAAAACACCATATATTTT CASSSGLPGHTGKNTIYF
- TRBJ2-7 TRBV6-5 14 TGTGCCAGCAGTTACTCTAAGCTGACCTACGAGCAGTACTTC CASSYSKLTYEQYF
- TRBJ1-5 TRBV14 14 TGTGCCTCCTCCCAACCCGAAGCCTTTCAGCCCCAGCATTTT CASSQPEAFQPQHF
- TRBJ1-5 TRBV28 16 TGTGCCAGCAGTTATACGGGAGTAGGTAGGAATCAGCCCCAGCATTTT CASSYTGVGRNQPQHF
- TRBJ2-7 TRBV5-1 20 TGCGCCAGCAGCTTGGGGCAGCGTCTCCAGCATACCGGACTCAACTACGAGCAGTACTTC CASSLGQRLQHTGLNYEQYF
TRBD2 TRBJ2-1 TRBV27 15 TGTGCCAGCAGTTGGGGGGGAGTCACCTACAATGAGCAGTTCTTC CASSWGGVTYNEQFF
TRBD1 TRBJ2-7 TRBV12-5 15 TGTGCTAGTGCCCCAGGGACAGGGCTTTCCTACGAGCAGTACTTC CASAPGTGLSYEQYF
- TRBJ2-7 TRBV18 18 TGTGCCAGCTCACCTCAAAAACTTATAGCGGAAAGTCTCTACGAGCAGTACTTC CASSPQKLIAESLYEQYF
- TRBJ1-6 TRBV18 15 TGTGCCAGCTCACTTAACAGCCTCAATGATTCACCCCTCCACTTT CASSLNSLNDSPLHF
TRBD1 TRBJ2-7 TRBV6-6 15 TGTGCCAGCAGTCTCTACGGGACAGTCTCCTACGAGCAGTACTTC CASSLYGTVSYEQYF
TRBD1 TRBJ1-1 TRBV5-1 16 TGCGCCAGCAGCTTGGAGGGGGACAGTATGGAATCTGAAGCTTTCTTT CASSLEGDSMESEAFF
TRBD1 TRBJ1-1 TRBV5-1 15 TGCGCCAGCAGCTTAAGAACAGGGGAATCCACTGAAGCTTTCTTT CASSLRTGESTEAFF
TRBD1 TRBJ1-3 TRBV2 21 TGTGCCAGCAGTAACATACTCTCCGGGACAGGGGTCCTTCCAGGGGGAAACACCATATATTTT CASSNILSGTGVLPGGNTIYF
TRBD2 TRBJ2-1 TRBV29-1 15 TGCAGCGTTTTAGTCGGCGGGAGGGTATTGAATGAGCAGTTCTTC CSVLVGGRVLNEQFF
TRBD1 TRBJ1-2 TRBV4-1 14 TGCGCCAGCAGTTTAAGACAGGGCGACTATGGCTACACCTTC CASSLRQGDYGYTF
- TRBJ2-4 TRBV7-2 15 TGTGCCAGCAGCTTAGATGGGCTAGCCAAAAACATTCAGTACTTC CASSLDGLAKNIQYF
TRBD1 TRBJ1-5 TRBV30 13 TGTGCCTGGGCGACAGGGAGCAATCAGCCCCAGCATTTT CAWATGSNQPQHF
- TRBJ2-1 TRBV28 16 TGTGCCAGCAGCCCCCAGGGCGAGAGCTCCTACAATGAGCAGTTCTTC CASSPQGESSYNEQFF
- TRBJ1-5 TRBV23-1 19 TGCGCCAGCAGTCAACTTGGGGACTCTACTGTTTGGAGCAATCAGCCCCAGCATTTT CASSQLGDSTVWSNQPQHF
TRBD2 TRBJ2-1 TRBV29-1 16 TGCAGCGTTGAAGGGGGGGAGGGGAGGAACTACAATGAGCAGTTCTTC CSVEGGEGRNYNEQFF
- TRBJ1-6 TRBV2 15 TGTGCCAGCAGTCAAAGGGAGGGTAACAATTCACCCCTCCACTTT CASSQREGNNSPLHF
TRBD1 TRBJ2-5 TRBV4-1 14 TGCGCCAGCAGCCAGCGACAGGGAACGGAGACCCAGTACTTC CASSQRQGTETQYF